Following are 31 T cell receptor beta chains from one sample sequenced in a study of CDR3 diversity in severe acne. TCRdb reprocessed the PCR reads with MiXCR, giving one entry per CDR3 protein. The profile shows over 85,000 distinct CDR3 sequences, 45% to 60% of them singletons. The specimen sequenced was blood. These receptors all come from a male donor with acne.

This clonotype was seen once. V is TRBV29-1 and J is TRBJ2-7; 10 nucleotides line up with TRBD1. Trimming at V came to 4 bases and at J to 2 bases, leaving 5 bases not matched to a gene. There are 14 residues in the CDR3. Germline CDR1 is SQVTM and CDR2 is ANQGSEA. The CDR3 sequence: CSVAPGQGTYEQYF. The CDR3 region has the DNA TGCAGCGTTGCTCCGGGACAGGGGACCTACGAGCAGTACTTC.

Here the CDR3 reads CASGQFNEQPNYGYTF. CDR3 bases: TGTGCCAGCGGACAGTTTAACGAGCAGCCTAACTATGGCTACACCTTC. V usage is TRBV7-9 and J usage is TRBJ1-2; TRBD1 is a possible D gene (6 bases). CDR3 length: 16 residues. Trimming removed 8 bases at V and 0 bases at J, with 19 bases between. Germline V lookup: CDR1 SEHNR, CDR2 FQNEAQ (reference sequence). The full variable domain, completed using reference TRBV7-9 and TRBJ1-2, is DTGVSQNPRHKITKRGQNVTFRCDPISEHNRLYWYRQTLGQGPEFLTYFQNEAQLEKSRLLSDRFSAERPKGSFSTLEIQRTEQGDSAMYLCASGQFNEQPNYGYTFGSGTRLTVV.

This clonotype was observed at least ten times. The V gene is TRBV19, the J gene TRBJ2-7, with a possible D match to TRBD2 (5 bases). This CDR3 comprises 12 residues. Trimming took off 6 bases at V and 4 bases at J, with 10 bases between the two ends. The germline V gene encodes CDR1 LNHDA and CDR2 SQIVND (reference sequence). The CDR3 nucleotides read TGTGCCAGTAGCACTAGGGTTTACGAGCAGTACTTC. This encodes CASSTRVYEQYF.

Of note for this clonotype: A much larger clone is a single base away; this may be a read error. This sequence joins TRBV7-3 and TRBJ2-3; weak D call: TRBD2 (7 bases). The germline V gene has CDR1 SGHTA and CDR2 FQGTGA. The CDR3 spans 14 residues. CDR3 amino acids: CASSSRGGTDMQYF. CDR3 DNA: TGTGCCAGCAGCTCGAGGGGGGGCACAGATATGCAGTATTTT.

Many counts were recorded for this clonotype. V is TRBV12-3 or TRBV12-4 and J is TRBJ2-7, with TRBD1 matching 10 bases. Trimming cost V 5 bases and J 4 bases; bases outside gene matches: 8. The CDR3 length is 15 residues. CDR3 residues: CASSPRQGARYEQYF. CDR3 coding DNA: TGTGCCAGCAGTCCACGACAGGGGGCGCGATACGAGCAGTACTTC.

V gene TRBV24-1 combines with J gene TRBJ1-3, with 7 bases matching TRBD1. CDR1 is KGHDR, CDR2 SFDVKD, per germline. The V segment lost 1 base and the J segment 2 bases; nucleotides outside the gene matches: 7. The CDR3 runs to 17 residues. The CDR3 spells CATSDFLGTDPGNTIYF. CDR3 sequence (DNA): TGTGCCACCAGTGATTTTTTGGGGACAGACCCTGGAAACACCATATATTTT.

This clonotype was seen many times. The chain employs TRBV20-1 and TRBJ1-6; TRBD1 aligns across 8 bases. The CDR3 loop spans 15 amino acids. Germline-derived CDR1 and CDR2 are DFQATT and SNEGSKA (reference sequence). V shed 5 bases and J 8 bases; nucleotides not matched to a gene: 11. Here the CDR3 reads CSAGGQGRFYSPLHF. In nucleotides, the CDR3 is TGCAGTGCTGGCGGACAGGGCAGGTTCTATTCACCCCTCCACTTT.

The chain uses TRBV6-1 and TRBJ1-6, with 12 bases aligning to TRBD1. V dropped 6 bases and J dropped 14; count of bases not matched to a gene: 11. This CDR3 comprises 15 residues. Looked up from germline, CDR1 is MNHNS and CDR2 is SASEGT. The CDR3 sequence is CASSGSGTGGLTLHF. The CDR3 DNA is TGTGCCAGCAGCGGCTCCGGGACAGGGGGCCTAACCCTCCACTTT.

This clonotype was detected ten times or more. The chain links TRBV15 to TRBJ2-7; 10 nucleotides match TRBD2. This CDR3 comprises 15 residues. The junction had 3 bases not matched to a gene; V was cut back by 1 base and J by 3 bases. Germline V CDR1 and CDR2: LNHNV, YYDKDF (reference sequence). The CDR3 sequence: CATSRGTSGLYEQYF. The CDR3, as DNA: TGTGCCACCAGCAGAGGGACTAGCGGACTCTACGAGCAGTACTTC.

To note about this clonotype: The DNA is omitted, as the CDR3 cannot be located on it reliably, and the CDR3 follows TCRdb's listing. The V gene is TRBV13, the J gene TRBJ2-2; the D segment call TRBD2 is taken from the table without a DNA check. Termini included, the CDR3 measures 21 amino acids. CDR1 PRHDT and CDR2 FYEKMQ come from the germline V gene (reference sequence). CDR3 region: CASSYTDQGLWLHLRFGELSF.

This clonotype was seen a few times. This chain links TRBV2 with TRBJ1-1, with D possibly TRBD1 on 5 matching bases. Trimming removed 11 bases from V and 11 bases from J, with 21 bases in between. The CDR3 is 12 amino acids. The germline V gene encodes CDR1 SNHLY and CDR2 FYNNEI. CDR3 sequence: CAGGQGTLEAFF. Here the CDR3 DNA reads TGTGCCGGAGGCCAGGGTACACTGGAGGCTTTCTTT.

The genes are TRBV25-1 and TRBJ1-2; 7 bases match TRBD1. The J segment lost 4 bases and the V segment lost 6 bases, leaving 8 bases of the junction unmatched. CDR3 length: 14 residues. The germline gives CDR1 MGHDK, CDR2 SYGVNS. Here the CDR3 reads CASSLDRSVYGYTF. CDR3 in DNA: TGTGCCAGCAGCCTGGACAGGAGTGTCTATGGCTACACCTTC.

This CDR3 reads CSARDVTSGSTDTQYF. For the CDR3, the DNA is TGCAGTGCTAGAGATGTAACTAGCGGGAGCACAGATACGCAGTATTTT. The chain uses TRBV20-1 and TRBJ2-3; TRBD2 aligns across 9 bases. The junction had 4 bases not matched to a gene; V was cut back by 0 bases and J by 0 bases. This CDR3 region has 16 residues. The V gene's germline CDR1 is DFQATT and CDR2 SNEGSKA (reference sequence).

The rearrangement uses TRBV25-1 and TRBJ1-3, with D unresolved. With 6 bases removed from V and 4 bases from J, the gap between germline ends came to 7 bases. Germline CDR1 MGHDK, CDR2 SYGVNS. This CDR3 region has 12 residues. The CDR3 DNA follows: TGTGCCAGCAGCTTAGCCGGAAACACCATATATTTT. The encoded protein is CASSLAGNTIYF.

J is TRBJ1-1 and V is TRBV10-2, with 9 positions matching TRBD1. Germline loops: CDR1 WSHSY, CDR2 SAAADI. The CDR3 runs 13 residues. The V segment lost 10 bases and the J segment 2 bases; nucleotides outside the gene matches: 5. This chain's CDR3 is CAIGTGRNTEAFF. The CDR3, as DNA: TGCGCCATCGGGACAGGGCGAAACACTGAAGCTTTCTTT.

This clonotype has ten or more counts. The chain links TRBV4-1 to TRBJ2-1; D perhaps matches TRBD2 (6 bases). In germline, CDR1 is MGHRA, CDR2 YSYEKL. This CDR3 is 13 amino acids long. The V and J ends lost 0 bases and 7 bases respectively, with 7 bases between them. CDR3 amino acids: CASSQEAGNEQFF. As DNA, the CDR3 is TGCGCCAGCAGCCAAGAGGCGGGAAATGAGCAGTTCTTC.

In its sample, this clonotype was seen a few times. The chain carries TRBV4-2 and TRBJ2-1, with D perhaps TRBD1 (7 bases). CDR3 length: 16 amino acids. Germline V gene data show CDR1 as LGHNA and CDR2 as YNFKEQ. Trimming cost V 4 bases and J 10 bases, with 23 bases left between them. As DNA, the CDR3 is TGTGCCAGCAGCCGAGACCTCCCAGGGGGGAAATGGGAGCAGTTCTTC. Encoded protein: CASSRDLPGGKWEQFF.

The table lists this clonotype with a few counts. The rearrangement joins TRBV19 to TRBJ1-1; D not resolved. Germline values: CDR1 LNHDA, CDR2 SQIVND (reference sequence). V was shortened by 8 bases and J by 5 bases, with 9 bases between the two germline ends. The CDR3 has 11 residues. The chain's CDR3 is CASDTRTEAFF. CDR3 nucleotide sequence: TGTGCCAGTGATACGCGTACTGAAGCTTTCTTT.

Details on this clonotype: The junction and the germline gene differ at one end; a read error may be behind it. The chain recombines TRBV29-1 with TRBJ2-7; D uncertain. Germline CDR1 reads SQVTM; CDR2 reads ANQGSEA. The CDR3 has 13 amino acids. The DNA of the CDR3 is TGCAGCATTGAATCGGGTCACTCCTACGAGCAGTACTTC. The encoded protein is CSIESGHSYEQYF.

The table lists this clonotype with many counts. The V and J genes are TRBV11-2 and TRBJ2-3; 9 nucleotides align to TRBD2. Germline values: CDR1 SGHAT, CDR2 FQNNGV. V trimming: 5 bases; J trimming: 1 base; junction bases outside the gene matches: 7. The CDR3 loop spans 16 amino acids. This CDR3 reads CASSLVSGGGTDTQYF. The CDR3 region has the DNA TGTGCCAGCAGCCTAGTTAGCGGGGGCGGCACAGATACGCAGTATTTT.

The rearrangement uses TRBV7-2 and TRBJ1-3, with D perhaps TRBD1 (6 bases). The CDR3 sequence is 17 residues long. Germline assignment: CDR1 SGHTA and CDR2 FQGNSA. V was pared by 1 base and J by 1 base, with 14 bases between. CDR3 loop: CASSLVDRSTSGNTIYF. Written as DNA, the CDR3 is TGTGCCAGCAGCTTAGTCGACAGGTCCACTTCTGGAAACACCATATATTTT.

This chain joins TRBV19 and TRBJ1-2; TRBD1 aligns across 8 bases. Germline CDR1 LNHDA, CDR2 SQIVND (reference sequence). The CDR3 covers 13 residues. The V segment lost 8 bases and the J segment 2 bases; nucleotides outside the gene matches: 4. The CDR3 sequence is CASEQGDNYGYTF. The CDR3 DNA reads TGTGCCAGTGAACAGGGGGACAACTATGGCTACACCTTC.

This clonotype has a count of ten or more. The CDR3 loop reads CSVLPTSGRNNEQFF. The CDR3 DNA is TGCAGCGTTTTGCCAACTAGCGGGAGGAATAATGAGCAGTTCTTC. This rearrangement joins TRBV29-1 to TRBJ2-1; 12 positions agree with TRBD2. The germline V gene encodes CDR1 SQVTM and CDR2 ANQGSEA. There are 15 residues in the CDR3. V lost 5 bases and J lost 7; bases outside the gene matches: 9.

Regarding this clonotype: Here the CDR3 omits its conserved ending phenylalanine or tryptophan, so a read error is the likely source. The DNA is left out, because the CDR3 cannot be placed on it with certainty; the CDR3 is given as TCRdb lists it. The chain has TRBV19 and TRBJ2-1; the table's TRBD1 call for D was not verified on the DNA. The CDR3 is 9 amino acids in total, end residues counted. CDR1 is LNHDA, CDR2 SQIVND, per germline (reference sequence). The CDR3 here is CASSRTGPV.

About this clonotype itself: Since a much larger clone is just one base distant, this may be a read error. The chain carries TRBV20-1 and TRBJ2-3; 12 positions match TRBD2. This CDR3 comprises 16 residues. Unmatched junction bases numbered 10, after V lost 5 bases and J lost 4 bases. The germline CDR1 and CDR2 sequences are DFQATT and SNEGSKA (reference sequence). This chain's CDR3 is CSALVGGTSGPDTQYF. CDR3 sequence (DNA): TGCAGTGCTCTGGTAGGGGGGACTAGCGGGCCAGATACGCAGTATTTT.

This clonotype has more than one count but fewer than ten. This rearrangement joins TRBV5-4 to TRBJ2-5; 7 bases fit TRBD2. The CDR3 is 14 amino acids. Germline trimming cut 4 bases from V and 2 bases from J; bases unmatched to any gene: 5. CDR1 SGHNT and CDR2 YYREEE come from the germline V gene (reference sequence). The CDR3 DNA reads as TGTGCCAGCAGCCAACCGGGGGGACAAGAGACCCAGTACTTC. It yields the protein CASSQPGGQETQYF.

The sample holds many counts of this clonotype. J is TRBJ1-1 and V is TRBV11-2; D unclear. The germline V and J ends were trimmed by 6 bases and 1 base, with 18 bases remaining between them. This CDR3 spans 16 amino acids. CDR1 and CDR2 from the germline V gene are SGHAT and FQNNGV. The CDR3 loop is CASRDTGWEGNTEAFF. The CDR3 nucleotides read TGTGCCAGCAGGGATACCGGCTGGGAGGGGAACACTGAAGCTTTCTTT. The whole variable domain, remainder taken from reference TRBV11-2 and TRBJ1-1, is EAGVAQSPRYKIIEKRQSVAFWCNPISGHATLYWYQQILGQGPKLLIQFQNNGVVDDSQLPKDRFSAERLKGVDSTLKIQPAKLEDSAVYLCASRDTGWEGNTEAFFGQGTRLTVV.

The CDR3 spells CASTRSGRPEAFF. The DNA for the CDR3 is TGTGCCAGCACAAGGTCGGGACGTCCTGAAGCTTTCTTT. The V call is TRBV28, the J call TRBJ1-1, with a weak D call TRBD1 (5 bases). Germline V gene sequence: CDR1 MDHEN, CDR2 SYDVKM. The CDR3 sequence is 13 residues long. The V gene lost 7 bases and the J gene lost 6 bases, with 15 bases spanning the gap.

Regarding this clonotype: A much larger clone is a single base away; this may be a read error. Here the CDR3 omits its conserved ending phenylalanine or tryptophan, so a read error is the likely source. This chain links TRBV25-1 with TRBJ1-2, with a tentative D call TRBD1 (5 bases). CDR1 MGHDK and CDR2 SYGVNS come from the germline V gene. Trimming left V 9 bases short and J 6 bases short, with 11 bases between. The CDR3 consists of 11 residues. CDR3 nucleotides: TGTGCCAGTGGGGACGTGAATGGCTACACCCTC. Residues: CASGDVNGYTL.

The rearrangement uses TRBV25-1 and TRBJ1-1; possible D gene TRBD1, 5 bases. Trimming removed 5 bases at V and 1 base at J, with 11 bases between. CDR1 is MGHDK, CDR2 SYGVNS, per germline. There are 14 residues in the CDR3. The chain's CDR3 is CASSQSTGNTEAFF. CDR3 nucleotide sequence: TGTGCCAGCAGTCAAAGCACAGGGAACACTGAAGCTTTCTTT.

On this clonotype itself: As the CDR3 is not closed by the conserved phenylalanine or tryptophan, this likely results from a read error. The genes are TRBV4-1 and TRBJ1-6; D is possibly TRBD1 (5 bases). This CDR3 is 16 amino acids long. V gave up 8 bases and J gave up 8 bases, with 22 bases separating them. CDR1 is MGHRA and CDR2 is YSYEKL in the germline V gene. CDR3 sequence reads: CASGRPMSLGDSPLHL. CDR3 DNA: TGCGCCAGCGGCCGCCCCATGTCGTTAGGGGATTCACCCCTCCACCTT.